This is a list of T cell receptor beta chains from one sample in a study of blood T cells in healthy people across ages. TCRdb fed the 5' RACE reads into MiXCR, producing one record per CDR3 protein. In the table there are fewer than 950,000 distinct CDR3 sequences, 36% of which are singletons. The source material was blood. The receptors derive from a man aged 18 to 29 in good health. Both conserved end residues are part of each CDR3. D genes are given only for firm matches. The size of a clone is reported for some rows only, either as once, few or many, or as a class for expanded clones.

clone_size,d_call,j_call,v_call,cdr3_nt,cdr3_aa
NA,NA,TRBJ2-1,TRBV3-1,TGTGCCAGCAGCCAAGTCTTTGGGGGACCTGGTAATGAGCAGTTCTTC,CASSQVFGGPGNEQFF
many,NA,TRBJ1-2,TRBV10-3,TGTGCCATCAGTGAACGTGGAGGGGAGACTAACTATGGCTACACCTTC,CAISERGGETNYGYTF
NA,NA,TRBJ1-2,TRBV20-1,TGCAGTGCGCAAGGGGCAAACCGCGGTGGCTACACCTTC,CSAQGANRGGYTF
NA,NA,TRBJ2-1,TRBV12-3/TRBV12-4,TGTGCCGTTGACCGATTGGGGTCCTACAATGAGCAGTTCTTC,CAVDRLGSYNEQFF
NA,TRBD2,TRBJ2-1,TRBV12-3/TRBV12-4,TGTGCCGGCAGTTCCCGGGGGGGTCCCGTGAATGAGCAGTTCTTC,CAGSSRGGPVNEQFF
few,NA,TRBJ2-5,TRBV7-9,TGTGCCAGCAGCTTAGCCTTAGAAGAGACCCAGTACTTC,CASSLALEETQYF
NA,TRBD2,TRBJ2-3,TRBV4-2,TGTGCCAGCAGCCACTCAAATGGGGGACGGGGGGGCAGTGATACGCAGTATTTT,CASSHSNGGRGGSDTQYF
NA,NA,TRBJ1-1,TRBV12-3/TRBV12-4,TGTGCCAGCACCCTAAACAGGGACGGACAGACAGCTTTCTTT,CASTLNRDGQTAFF
few,NA,TRBJ1-6,TRBV12-3/TRBV12-4,TGTGCCAGCAGTGTGGGGTTTAATTCACCCCTCCACTTT,CASSVGFNSPLHF
NA,TRBD1,TRBJ1-5,TRBV20-1,TGCAGTGCTAGAGATCTTCGGCAGGGGGACGATCAGCCCCTGCATTTT,CSARDLRQGDDQPLHF
few,TRBD1,TRBJ1-5,TRBV12-3/TRBV12-4,TGTGCCAGCAGCCCGGGACAGGGTATCAATCAGCCCCAGCATTTT,CASSPGQGINQPQHF
few,NA,TRBJ2-5,TRBV11-2,TGTGCCAGCAGCCTCCGGGACACTGTGGAGACCCAGTACTTC,CASSLRDTVETQYF
NA,NA,TRBJ2-1,TRBV7-3,TGTGCCAGCAGCTTAAAGGGGGGGAACGGGCCGATTAGAGATGAGCAGTTCTTC,CASSLKGGNGPIRDEQFF
few,TRBD2,TRBJ2-1,TRBV4-1,TGCGTCAGCAGCCGTTTACTAGCGGGGGGAACCTACAATGAGCAGTTCTTC,CVSSRLLAGGTYNEQFF
NA,TRBD1,TRBJ1-1,TRBV7-2,TGTGCCAGTAGGGGGCGGGGGGCCAGGACTGAAGCTTTCTTT,CASRGRGARTEAFF
few,NA,TRBJ1-1,TRBV4-3,TGCGCCAGCAGCCTCTGGGGTTTAAGGCCGACTATGAACACTGAAGCTTTCTTT,CASSLWGLRPTMNTEAFF
NA,TRBD1,TRBJ1-2,TRBV10-3,TGTGCCATCAGCCTTGGACAGGGGGCGTTAGGCTACACCTTC,CAISLGQGALGYTF
NA,NA,TRBJ1-5,TRBV12-3/TRBV12-4,TGTGCCAGCACCTACACAGGTAGCAATCAGCCCCAGCATTTT,CASTYTGSNQPQHF
few,NA,TRBJ1-2,TRBV4-3,TGCGCCAGCAGCCAAGATAGTTTGGGACGGACGGATGGCTACACCTTC,CASSQDSLGRTDGYTF
few,NA,TRBJ2-4,TRBV12-3/TRBV12-4,TGTGCCAGCAGCCCTCACCCCGACACGATGAAAAACATTCAGTACTTC,CASSPHPDTMKNIQYF
few,NA,TRBJ1-1,TRBV25-1,TGTGCCAGCAGTCCCCGACGGGGTCTAATGAACACTGAAGCTTTCTTT,CASSPRRGLMNTEAFF
few,NA,TRBJ2-5,TRBV18,TGTGCCAGCTCACCAGGGGCGGAGACCCAGTACTTC,CASSPGAETQYF
many,TRBD2,TRBJ2-1,TRBV9,TGTGCCAGCAGCGTAGTAGCGGGGGGTGGGTACAATGAGCAGTTCTTC,CASSVVAGGGYNEQFF
NA,NA,TRBJ2-5,TRBV20-1,TGCAGTGCTAGAGATCAAGCTAGTGGTCTCAATGAGCAGTACTTC,CSARDQASGLNEQYF
few,NA,TRBJ2-7,TRBV11-3,TGTGCCAGCAGCTACAGCGACGGATCCTACGAGCAGTACTTC,CASSYSDGSYEQYF
many,NA,TRBJ2-1,TRBV6-5,TGTGCCAGCAGTGGATCAGAGGGGCAGTTCTTC,CASSGSEGQFF
NA,NA,TRBJ1-1,TRBV29-1,TGCAGCGGGGGACGCCAGAACACTGAAGCTTTCTTT,CSGGRQNTEAFF
NA,NA,TRBJ2-3,TRBV6-2/TRBV6-3,TGTGCCAGCAGTGACTCCCGACAGGAGTCCACAGATACGCAGTATTTT,CASSDSRQESTDTQYF
few,TRBD1,TRBJ1-1,TRBV6-5,TGTGCCAGCAGTTACTCGCGACAGGGGTACACTGAAGCTTTCTTT,CASSYSRQGYTEAFF
NA,NA,TRBJ2-7,TRBV11-2,TGTGCCAGCAGCTTAGACGGGAGATCGGTCGAGCAGTACTTC,CASSLDGRSVEQYF
many,NA,TRBJ1-1,TRBV29-1,TGCAGCGTTGAGTCGGGCACTGAAGCTTTCTTT,CSVESGTEAFF
NA,NA,TRBJ1-4,TRBV20-1,TGCAGTGCTAGACAGGGTTCTGAAGATGAAAAACTGTTTTTT,CSARQGSEDEKLFF
NA,NA,TRBJ1-1,TRBV9,TGTGCCAGCAGCGTAGGTGGTGCGAACACTGAAGCTTTCTTT,CASSVGGANTEAFF
few,NA,TRBJ2-5,TRBV29-1,TGCAGCGTCTACCCGGGATCACAAGAGACCCAGTACTTC,CSVYPGSQETQYF
NA,NA,TRBJ2-3,TRBV12-3/TRBV12-4,TGTGTCAGCAGCGCGCATGGGACAGATACGCAGTATTTT,CVSSAHGTDTQYF
NA,NA,TRBJ2-1,TRBV19,TGTGCCAGTAGTATCGGTCCGACCTCCTACAATGAGCAGTTCTTC,CASSIGPTSYNEQFF
few,NA,TRBJ2-7,TRBV7-2,TGTGCCAGCAGCTTCCGAAGGATAGACTACGAGCAGTACTTC,CASSFRRIDYEQYF
NA,NA,TRBJ2-3,TRBV14,TGTGCCAGCAGCCAAGTGGGGGCCTCCTACACAGATACGCAGTATTTT,CASSQVGASYTDTQYF
few,NA,TRBJ2-1,TRBV28,TGTGCCAGCAGCCTCCCCGAAACTCTAGGGGAGCAGTTCTTC,CASSLPETLGEQFF
NA,TRBD1,TRBJ2-1,TRBV12-3/TRBV12-4,TGTGCCAGCAGCAAACAGGGGTTCTCCTACAATGAGCAGTTCTTC,CASSKQGFSYNEQFF
NA,NA,TRBJ2-1,TRBV6-7,TGTGCCAGCAGTTGTGGCGGCCACTACGAGCAGTTCTTC,CASSCGGHYEQFF
NA,NA,TRBJ2-1,TRBV27,TGTGCCAGCAGTAAACAAAGATACAATGAGCAGTTCTTC,CASSKQRYNEQFF
NA,NA,TRBJ1-1,TRBV10-2,TGCGCCAGCAGTGAGGAGAGGGCCACTGAAGCTTTCTTT,CASSEERATEAFF
NA,NA,TRBJ1-2,TRBV20-1,TGCAGTGCTAGAGAGGGGGGGGCGCGAGGCTACACCTTC,CSAREGGARGYTF
few,NA,TRBJ2-7,TRBV4-2,TGTGCCAGCAGCCAAGACGGACCGGCCGAGCAGTACTTC,CASSQDGPAEQYF
few,TRBD2,TRBJ2-1,TRBV7-9,TGTGCCAGCAGCGCGTCGACTAGCGGACATGAGCAGTTCTTC,CASSASTSGHEQFF
few,TRBD2,TRBJ2-1,TRBV20-1,TGCAGTGCTAGAGATGGAGTAGCGGGGGGCAATGAGCAGTTCTTC,CSARDGVAGGNEQFF
few,NA,TRBJ1-2,TRBV6-6,TGTGCCAGCAGATTCCGCGGGGAGTTATCCGATGGCTACACCTTC,CASRFRGELSDGYTF
few,TRBD2,TRBJ2-3,TRBV7-2,TGTGCCAGCAGCCCCTCTAGCGGGGGGGCTAGAGATACGCAGTATTTT,CASSPSSGGARDTQYF
few,NA,TRBJ1-1,TRBV24-1,TGTGCCACCAGCCCTAATCCTGAAGCTTTCTTT,CATSPNPEAFF
many,TRBD1,TRBJ2-1,TRBV20-1,TGCAGTGCTCATCCGACAGGGTACAATGAGCAGTTCTTC,CSAHPTGYNEQFF
few,TRBD2,TRBJ2-3,TRBV12-3/TRBV12-4,TGTGCCAGCTTCATTGGGGAGGGACCTACAGATACGCAGTATTTT,CASFIGEGPTDTQYF
NA,NA,TRBJ2-1,TRBV28,TGTGCCAGCAGCTCCCCCTCCTGCAATGAGCAGTTCTTC,CASSSPSCNEQFF
NA,NA,TRBJ2-7,TRBV29-1,TGCAGCGTCGAGGGCGCTAGCATCGGTGAGCAGTACTTC,CSVEGASIGEQYF
few,NA,TRBJ2-7,TRBV12-3/TRBV12-4,TGTGCCAGCTCCAGGGCAGGGCCCAACGAGCAGTACTTC,CASSRAGPNEQYF
NA,NA,TRBJ2-3,TRBV20-1,TGCAGTGTCATGGATTTGGAGGATACGCAGTATTTT,CSVMDLEDTQYF
NA,NA,TRBJ1-1,TRBV6-1,TGTGCCAGCAGTGGCCTGACAGAAAACACTGAAGCTTTCTTT,CASSGLTENTEAFF
NA,NA,TRBJ2-5,TRBV10-3,TGTGCCATCAGCCCGGGGGAAGAGACCCAGTACTTC,CAISPGEETQYF
NA,TRBD2,TRBJ2-7,TRBV18,TGTGCCAGCGCAGCGGGACTAGCCGAGCAGTACTTC,CASAAGLAEQYF